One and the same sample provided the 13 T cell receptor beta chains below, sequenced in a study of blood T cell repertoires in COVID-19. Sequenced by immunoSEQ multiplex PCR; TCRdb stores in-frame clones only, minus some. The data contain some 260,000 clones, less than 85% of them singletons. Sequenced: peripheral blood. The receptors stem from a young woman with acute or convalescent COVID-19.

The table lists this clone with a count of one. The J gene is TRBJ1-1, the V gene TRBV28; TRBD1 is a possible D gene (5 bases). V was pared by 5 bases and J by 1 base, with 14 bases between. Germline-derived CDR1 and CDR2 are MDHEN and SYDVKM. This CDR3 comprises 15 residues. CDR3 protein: CASSPRGRGNTEAFF. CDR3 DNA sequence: TGTGCCAGCAGTCCCCGTGGGAGGGGGAACACTGAAGCTTTCTTT.

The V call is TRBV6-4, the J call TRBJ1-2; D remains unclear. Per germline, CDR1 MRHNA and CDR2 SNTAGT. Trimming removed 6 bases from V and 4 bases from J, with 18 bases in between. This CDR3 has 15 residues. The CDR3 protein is CASRGEVDSSYGYTF. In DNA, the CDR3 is TGTGCCAGCAGAGGAGAAGTTGACTCATCCTATGGCTACACCTTC.

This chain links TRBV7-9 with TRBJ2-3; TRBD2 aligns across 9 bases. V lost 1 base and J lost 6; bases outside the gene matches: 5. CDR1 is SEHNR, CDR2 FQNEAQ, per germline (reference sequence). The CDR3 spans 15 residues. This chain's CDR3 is CASSLDRREGDTQYF. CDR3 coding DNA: TGTGCCAGCAGCTTAGATCGGCGGGAGGGGGATACGCAGTATTTT.

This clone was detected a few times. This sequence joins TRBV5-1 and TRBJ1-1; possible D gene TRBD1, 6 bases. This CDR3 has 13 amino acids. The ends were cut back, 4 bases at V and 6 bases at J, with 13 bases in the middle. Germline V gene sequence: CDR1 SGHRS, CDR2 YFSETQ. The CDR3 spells CASSPTGIAEAFF. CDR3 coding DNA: TGCGCCAGCAGCCCAACAGGGATAGCTGAAGCTTTCTTT.

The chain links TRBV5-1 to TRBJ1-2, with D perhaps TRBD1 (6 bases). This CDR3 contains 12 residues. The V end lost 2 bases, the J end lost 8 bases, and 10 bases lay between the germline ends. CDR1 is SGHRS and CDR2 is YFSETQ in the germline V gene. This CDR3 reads CASSFRGEGYTF. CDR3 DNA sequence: TGCGCCAGCAGCTTCAGGGGAGAAGGCTACACCTTC.

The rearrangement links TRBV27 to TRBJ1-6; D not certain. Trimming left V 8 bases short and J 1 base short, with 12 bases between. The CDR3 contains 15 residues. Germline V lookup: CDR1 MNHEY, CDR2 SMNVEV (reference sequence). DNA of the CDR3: TGTGCCAGCTGTACTAGTCTTTCCTATAATTCACCCCTCCACTTT. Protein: CASCTSLSYNSPLHF.

CDR3 in DNA: TGTGCCATCTGGACAGCAAGGGCCCTTAACTATGGCTACACCTTC. Its translation: CAIWTARALNYGYTF. The chain is built from TRBV28 and TRBJ1-2; tentatively, D is TRBD1 (6 bases). This CDR3 has 15 amino acids. Germline V CDR1 and CDR2: MDHEN, SYDVKM. Deletions cut 10 bases from V and 1 base from J, with 19 bases between.

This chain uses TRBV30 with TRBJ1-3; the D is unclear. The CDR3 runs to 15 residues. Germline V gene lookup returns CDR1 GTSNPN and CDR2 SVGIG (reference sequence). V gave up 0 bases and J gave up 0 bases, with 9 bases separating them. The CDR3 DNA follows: TGTGCCTGGAGTGTCGCGGGGAGCTCTGGAAACACCATATATTTT. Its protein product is CAWSVAGSSGNTIYF.

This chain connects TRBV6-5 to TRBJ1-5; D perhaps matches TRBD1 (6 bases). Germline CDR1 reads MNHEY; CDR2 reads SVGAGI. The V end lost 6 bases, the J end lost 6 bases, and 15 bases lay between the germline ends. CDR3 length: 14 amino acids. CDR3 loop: CASSRQGGGQPQHF. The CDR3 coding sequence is TGTGCCAGCAGCAGACAAGGGGGTGGTCAGCCCCAGCATTTT.

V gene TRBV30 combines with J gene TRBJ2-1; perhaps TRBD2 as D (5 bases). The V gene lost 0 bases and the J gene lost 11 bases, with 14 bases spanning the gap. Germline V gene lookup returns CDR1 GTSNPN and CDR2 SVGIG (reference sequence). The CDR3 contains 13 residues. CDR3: CAWSVWEAEKQFF. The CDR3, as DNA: TGTGCCTGGAGTGTATGGGAAGCGGAGAAGCAGTTCTTC.

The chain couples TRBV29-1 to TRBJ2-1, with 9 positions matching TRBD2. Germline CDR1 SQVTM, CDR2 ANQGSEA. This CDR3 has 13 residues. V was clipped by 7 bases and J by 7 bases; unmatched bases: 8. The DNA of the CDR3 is TGCAGCGAAATAGCGGGAGTCGGTAATGAGCAGTTCTTC. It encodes CSEIAGVGNEQFF.

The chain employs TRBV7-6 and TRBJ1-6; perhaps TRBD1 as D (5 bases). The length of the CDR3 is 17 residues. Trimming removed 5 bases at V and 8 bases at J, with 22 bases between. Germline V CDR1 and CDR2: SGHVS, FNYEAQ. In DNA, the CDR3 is TGTGCCAGCAGCAATCCCCTAGGGGCGTATTCGGATTCACCCCTCCACTTT. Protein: CASSNPLGAYSDSPLHF.

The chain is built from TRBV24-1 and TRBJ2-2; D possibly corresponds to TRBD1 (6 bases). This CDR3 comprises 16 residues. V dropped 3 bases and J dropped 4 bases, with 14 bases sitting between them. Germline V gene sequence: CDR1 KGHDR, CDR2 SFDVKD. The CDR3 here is CATSDQGQTFTGELFF. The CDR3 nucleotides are TGTGCCACCAGTGATCAAGGACAGACATTCACCGGGGAGCTGTTTTTT.